This T cell receptor beta chain was found in a study of cytomegalovirus exposure and HLA in healthy donors. 60 Vbeta and 13 Jbeta primers were used in PCR. Per the original methods: Counted up in a later analysis, unique TCR beta chains came to approximately 77 million, with around 11 million shared. Using immunoSEQ multiplex PCR, the repertoire was profiled, and TCRdb retains in-frame clones only, with some absent. V, J and clone size reflect that table, while D and trimming were determined from the DNA. Of around 120,000 clones detected, 80% appear once; the ten largest clones hold 8.5% to 10%. General study findings and limits: The likely origin of a cluster of highly shared sequence variants was a sequencing artifact. Cytomegalovirus status, reportedly, was diagnosed with high specificity and sensitivity by the classifier. Prior analysis indicated that the majority of TCR beta V segments exhibited productivity approximately 87% or approximately 30% of the time.

As for this clone: Its antigen remains unidentified.

V shed 6 bases and J shed 1 base, with 16 bases lying between them. CDR3 length: 15 residues. The germline CDR1 and CDR2 sequences are MGHDK and SYGVNS. This TCR was recovered from a female donor in good health and CMV-seropositive. Sequencing input: PBMCs. The chain employs TRBV25-1 and TRBJ2-7; TRBD2 is a possible D gene (7 bases). CDR3 protein: CASSEGGGLSYEQYF. CDR3 DNA: TGTGCCAGCAGCGAAGGGGGGGGCCTATCCTACGAGCAGTACTTC.